The rows below give T cell receptor beta chains drawn from one sample of a study of T-cell reconstitution after alpha-beta-depleted transplantation in children. TCRdb reprocessed the PCR reads with MiXCR, giving one entry per CDR3 protein. The repertoire includes around 960,000 distinct CDR3 sequences, around 30% of them detected once, and about 28% sits in the top ten. The input for sequencing was PBMCs, mostly from graft donor cells, taken 360 days after TCRalphabeta/CD19-depleted stem cell transplant. These receptors originate from a boy in the first two years of life who had a stem cell transplant for SCID, so the T cells may come from the graft donor. CDR3s include the opening cysteine and the closing phenylalanine or tryptophan.

>TRBV5-1
CASSLRDVDEKLFF
>TRBV5-1
CASSLGQGIKNTEAFF
>TRBV10-3
CAISEDELSYNEQFF
>TRBV10-3
CAISGGLSYEQYF
>TRBV29-1
CSVELQGSGANVLTF
>TRBV6-5
CASSYSTGGGEKLFF
>TRBV11-3
CASSLDGALPGELFF
>TRBV30
CAWTGRFLGEKLFF
>TRBV20-1
CSANSGGANNEQFF
>TRBV7-8
CASTDRGRRETQYF
>TRBV20-1
CSASPDMAYEQYF
>TRBV12-3/TRBV12-4
CASVDGGRTADWNTEAFF
>TRBV29-1
CSVVGGGAYEQYF
>TRBV20-1
CSAAGGRAPSATQYF
>TRBV12-3/TRBV12-4
CASSGGGRWDTQYF
>TRBV9
CASSARGLAGGQQFF
>TRBV5-1
CASSFGGFADTQYF
>TRBV27
CASSLGAGTGDYEQYF
>TRBV20-1
CSARRQSPSGYTF
>TRBV4-3
CASGRTVNTGELFF
>TRBV29-1
CSVAGKNEQFF
>TRBV4-2
CASSQFGTGELFF
>TRBV2
CASSAGTSGYNEQFF
>TRBV7-3
CASSTTGGQYNEQFF